The 24 T cell receptor beta chains reported below all come from one sample, sequenced in a study of shared clonotypes between healthy human individuals. Method: immunoSEQ multiplex PCR; TCRdb's copy keeps in-frame clones and lacks some. The sample carries roughly 2.5 million clones, roughly nine tenths recorded once. The sample consisted of naive CD4+ T cells sorted from blood. Subset denoted: CD45RA+ positively selected. These receptor sequences come from a young man in good health.

The genes are TRBV7-8 and TRBJ2-2, with TRBD2 identical over 12 bases. This CDR3 contains 17 residues. Germline CDR1 and CDR2: SGHVS and FQNEAQ. After removal of 6 bases from V and 1 base from J, the junction contained 6 bases not matched to a gene. The chain's CDR3 is CASRPLAGGLNTGELFF. CDR3 in DNA: TGTGCCAGCAGGCCACTAGCGGGGGGCTTGAACACCGGGGAGCTGTTTTTT. Filled out from reference TRBV7-8 and TRBJ2-2, the complete variable domain reads GAGVSQSPRYKVAKRGQDVALRCDPISGHVSLFWYQQALGQGPEFLTYFQNEAQLDKSGLPSDRFFAERPEGSVSTLKIQRTQQEDSAVYLCASRPLAGGLNTGELFFGEGSRLTVL.

The genes are TRBV6-1 and TRBJ2-3, with D possibly being TRBD1 or TRBD2 (5 bases each). Trimming pared 2 bases from V and 6 bases from J, leaving 12 bases between. Germline V gene data show CDR1 as MNHNS and CDR2 as SASEGT. The CDR3 totals 14 residues. The CDR3 here is CASSERGLRDTQYF. The DNA for the CDR3 is TGTGCCAGCAGTGAACGGGGCTTACGGGATACGCAGTATTTT.

This rearrangement joins TRBV28 to TRBJ2-7, with 8 bases identical to TRBD1. The CDR3 consists of 15 residues. Looked up from germline, CDR1 is MDHEN and CDR2 is SYDVKM. The V gene end was trimmed by 2 bases and the J gene end by 4 bases; junction bases not matched to a gene: 7. In DNA, the CDR3 is TGTGCCAGCAGTTTAATAGGGGACAGGTCTTACGAGCAGTACTTC. It yields the protein CASSLIGDRSYEQYF.

As for this clone: At one boundary the junction diverges from the germline segment, which might be a read error. The genes are TRBV7-7 and TRBJ2-5; a weak D match, TRBD1 (5 bases). Germline CDR1 reads SSHAT; CDR2 reads FNYEAQ (reference sequence). The CDR3 runs 14 residues. CDR3 region: CASSLRPQGETQYF. Written as DNA, the CDR3 is TGTGCTAGCAGCTTAAGGCCCCAGGGAGAGACCCAGTACTTC. Full variable domain (rest looked up from reference TRBV7-7 and TRBJ2-5): GAGVSQSPRYKVTKRGQDVTLRCDPISSHATLYWYQQALGQGPEFLTYFNYEAQPDKSGLPSDRFSAERPEGSISTLTIQRTEQRDSAMYRCASSLRPQGETQYFGPGTRLLVL.

The chain uses TRBV4-3 and TRBJ2-3; D gene uncertain. Germline CDR1 reads LGHNA; CDR2 reads YSLEER. The ends were cut back, 0 bases at V and 3 bases at J, with 19 bases in the middle. There are 18 residues in the CDR3. The CDR3 spells CASSQDLADSWWTDTQYF. The CDR3 bases are TGCGCCAGCAGCCAAGATTTGGCGGATAGTTGGTGGACAGATACGCAGTATTTT.

The chain couples TRBV10-3 to TRBJ2-3; TRBD2 matches at 8 bases. Germline CDR1 ENHRY, CDR2 SYGVKD. The CDR3 totals 14 residues. The J segment lost 1 base and the V segment lost 4 bases, leaving 1 base of the junction unmatched. CDR3 protein: CAISGAGGTDTQYF. In nucleotides, the CDR3 is TGTGCCATCAGTGGAGCGGGGGGCACAGATACGCAGTATTTT.

The gene calls are TRBV28 and TRBJ2-3; either TRBD1 or TRBD2 may supply D (6 bases each). Trimming took off 6 bases at V and 0 bases at J, with 13 bases between the two ends. The length of the CDR3 is 15 residues. CDR1 is MDHEN, CDR2 SYDVKM, per germline. CDR3 coding DNA: TGTGCCAGCAGAGGGGGGCGGACTAGCACAGATACGCAGTATTTT. This codes for CASRGGRTSTDTQYF.

The gene calls are TRBV6-5 and TRBJ2-3, with D tentatively TRBD1 (5 bases). Germline assignment: CDR1 MNHEY and CDR2 SVGAGI. This CDR3 region has 12 residues. The ends were cut back, 7 bases at V and 5 bases at J, with 10 bases in the middle. The CDR3 sequence: CASTRAGDTQYF. CDR3 nucleotide sequence: TGTGCCAGCACCAGGGCTGGAGATACGCAGTATTTT.

This rearrangement joins TRBV28 to TRBJ2-2, with TRBD1 identical over 8 bases. The V gene's germline CDR1 is MDHEN and CDR2 SYDVKM. The CDR3 is 15 amino acids. Trimming took 5 bases from V and 7 from J; bases not matched to a gene: 9. The CDR3 region has the DNA TGTGCCAGCAGTCTTCGACAGGGGATAAGCGGGGAGCTGTTTTTT. Encoded protein: CASSLRQGISGELFF.

Note on this clone: The same CDR3 can be traced to other DNA sequences in this sample. This chain links TRBV7-2 with TRBJ2-7; 7 nucleotides align to TRBD1. The CDR3 has 14 residues. The V segment lost 1 base and the J segment 1 base; nucleotides outside the gene matches: 1. The germline V gene has CDR1 SGHTA and CDR2 FQGNSA. DNA for the CDR3: TGTGCCAGCAGCTTAGACAGGGGATCCTACGAGCAGTACTTC. Amino acids: CASSLDRGSYEQYF.

The chain recombines TRBV19 with TRBJ2-3; 13 bases map to TRBD2. Germline V gene data show CDR1 as LNHDA and CDR2 as SQIVND (reference sequence). The CDR3 is made up of 13 amino acids. V lost 9 bases to trimming and J lost 8 bases; unmatched junction nucleotides: 5. CDR3 amino acids: CASRTSGSSTQYF. CDR3 DNA sequence: TGTGCCAGCCGGACTAGCGGGAGTTCTACGCAGTATTTT.

The genes are TRBV7-9 and TRBJ2-3; tentatively, D is TRBD2 (5 bases). V was trimmed by 2 bases and J by 5 bases, leaving 17 bases between them. Germline lookup yields CDR1 SEHNR and CDR2 FQNEAQ (reference sequence). The CDR3 is 16 residues long. The CDR3 spells CASSLTSVGIGDTQYF. The CDR3 coding sequence is TGTGCCAGCAGCTTAACCTCCGTCGGGATAGGAGATACGCAGTATTTT.

Regarding this clone: Other nucleotide sequences in the sample specify the same CDR3. The rearrangement links TRBV5-1 to TRBJ2-6; TRBD2 might be the D (5 bases). V lost 4 bases and J lost 0, with 8 bases in between. Germline lookup yields CDR1 SGHRS and CDR2 YFSETQ. The CDR3 loop spans 15 amino acids. CDR3 DNA: TGCGCCAGCAGCCCCGGGGTCTCTGGGGCCAACGTCCTGACTTTC. This gives the protein CASSPGVSGANVLTF.

This chain joins TRBV5-5 and TRBJ2-6; D is ambiguous. Trimming removed 1 base at V and 1 base at J, with 12 bases between. The CDR3 is 17 residues long. The germline CDR1 and CDR2 sequences are SGHKS and YYEKEE (reference sequence). CDR3 nucleotides: TGTGCCAGCAGCTTGATCCCAGACCAATCTGGGGCCAACGTCCTGACTTTC. Translation gives CASSLIPDQSGANVLTF.

This chain connects TRBV21-1 to TRBJ1-2. TRBV21-1 is termed a pseudogene. CDR3 length equals 12 residues. CDR3 DNA sequence: TGTGCCTTTCCAAATAGAGGGTATGGCTACACCTTC. This sequence encodes CAFPNRGYGYTF.

This clone was observed a handful of times. The gene calls are TRBV30 and TRBJ1-2; D uncertain. The V gene's germline CDR1 is GTSNPN and CDR2 SVGIG (reference sequence). The CDR3 totals 14 residues. The V end lost 0 bases, the J end lost 5 bases, and 13 bases lay between the germline ends. The CDR3 sequence: CAWSVLGWRYGYTF. The DNA for the CDR3 is TGTGCCTGGAGTGTACTGGGATGGAGGTATGGCTACACCTTC. Filled out from reference TRBV30 and TRBJ1-2, the complete variable domain reads SQTIHQWPATLVQPVGSPLSLECTVEGTSNPNLYWYRQAAGRGLQLLFYSVGIGQISSEVPQNLSASRPQDRQFILSSKKLLLSDSGFYLCAWSVLGWRYGYTFGSGTRLTVV.

This clone has only a few counts. In DNA, the CDR3 is TGTGCTAGTGGTTTGGGCTCTGGGAACTATAATTCACCCCTCCACTTT. Its translation: CASGLGSGNYNSPLHF. The V gene is TRBV12-5, the J gene TRBJ1-6; D unresolved. CDR1 LGHNT and CDR2 FRNRAP come from the germline V gene. V dropped 1 base and J dropped 3 bases, with 10 bases sitting between them. The CDR3 covers 16 residues.

V is TRBV5-5 and J is TRBJ2-2; a weak D match, TRBD2 (6 bases). This CDR3 comprises 15 residues. CDR1 is SGHKS, CDR2 YYEKEE, per germline (reference sequence). Trimming removed 0 bases from V and 3 bases from J, with 9 bases in between. The CDR3 sequence: CASSLAPGDTGELFF. CDR3 DNA: TGTGCCAGCAGCTTGGCCCCGGGGGACACCGGGGAGCTGTTTTTT.

This clone was recorded once. The rearrangement uses TRBV5-4 and TRBJ2-5; possible D gene TRBD2, 6 bases. CDR1 is SGHNT, CDR2 YYREEE, per germline (reference sequence). The CDR3 loop spans 15 amino acids. V was clipped by 7 bases and J by 7 bases, with 23 bases between them. CDR3 sequence (DNA): TGTGCCAGCGCCGACACCGGGCCAGCCGGGGGGACCCAGTACTTC. Its translation is CASADTGPAGGTQYF. The full variable domain, its missing parts supplied by reference TRBV5-4 and TRBJ2-5, is ETGVTQSPTHLIKTRGQQVTLRCSSQSGHNTVSWYQQALGQGPQFIFQYYREEENGRGNFPPRFSGLQFPNYSSELNVNALELDDSALYLCASADTGPAGGTQYFGPGTRLLVL.

The gene calls are TRBV10-3 and TRBJ2-6; D is uncertain. The germline V gene has CDR1 ENHRY and CDR2 SYGVKD. CDR3 size: 17 residues. Trimming cost V 2 bases and J 2 bases, with 13 bases left between them. The CDR3 loop is CAISERLGLTGANVLTF. In nucleotides, the CDR3 is TGTGCCATCAGTGAGAGGCTGGGTCTCACTGGGGCCAACGTCCTGACTTTC.

The chain couples TRBV29-1 to TRBJ2-5; TRBD1 matches at 9 bases. Germline loops: CDR1 SQVTM, CDR2 ANQGSEA. Trimming cost V 4 bases and J 4 bases; bases outside gene matches: 4. This CDR3 region has 13 residues. DNA for the CDR3: TGCAGCGTTGCGGGACAGGGTTTAGAGACCCAGTACTTC. This sequence encodes CSVAGQGLETQYF.

On this clone: This CDR3 is also generated by other DNA sequences in the sample. The gene calls are TRBV10-1 and TRBJ2-5; D gene uncertain. CDR3 length equals 13 residues. V was pared by 0 bases and J by 5 bases, with 7 bases between. Looked up from germline, CDR1 is WNHNN and CDR2 is SYGVQD (reference sequence). In nucleotides, the CDR3 is TGCGCCAGCAGTGAGTCCGGGCGGGAGACCCAGTACTTC. As protein: CASSESGRETQYF.

The gene calls are TRBV5-6 and TRBJ2-1; D may correspond to TRBD1 or TRBD2 (5 bases each). The CDR3 extends over 18 amino acids. The germline gives CDR1 SGHDT, CDR2 YYEEEE. The V gene lost 3 bases and the J gene lost 5 bases, with 24 bases spanning the gap. The CDR3, as DNA: TGTGCCAGCAGCTGGGACGTCACGGCGGAATCCTTGAACAATGAGCAGTTCTTC. It translates to CASSWDVTAESLNNEQFF.

The CDR3 DNA sequence: TGTGCCAGCAGAGGACAGGGGGCCTATAATTCACCCCTCCACTTT. This translates into CASRGQGAYNSPLHF. The V and J genes are TRBV27 and TRBJ1-6, with TRBD1 matching 10 bases. With V trimmed by 6 bases and J by 2 bases, 1 base remained unmatched. This CDR3 has 15 amino acids. Germline V CDR1 and CDR2: MNHEY, SMNVEV (reference sequence).